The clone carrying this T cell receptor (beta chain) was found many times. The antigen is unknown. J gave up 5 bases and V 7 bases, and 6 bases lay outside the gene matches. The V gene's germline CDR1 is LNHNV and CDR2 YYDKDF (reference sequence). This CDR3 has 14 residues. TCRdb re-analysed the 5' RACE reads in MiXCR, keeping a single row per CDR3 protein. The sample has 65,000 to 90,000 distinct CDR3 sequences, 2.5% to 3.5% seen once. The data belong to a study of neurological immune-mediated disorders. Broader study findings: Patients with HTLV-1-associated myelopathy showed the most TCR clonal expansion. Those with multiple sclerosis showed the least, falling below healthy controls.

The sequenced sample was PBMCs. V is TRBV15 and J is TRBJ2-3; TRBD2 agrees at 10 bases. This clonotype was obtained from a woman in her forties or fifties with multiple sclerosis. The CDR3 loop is CATIDASGGDTQYF. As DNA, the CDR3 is TGTGCCACCATAGATGCTAGCGGGGGAGATACGCAGTATTTT.